These T cell receptor beta chains were read from a single sample in a study of OX40 agonist ivuxolimab in advanced cancers. Repertoires were generated with immunoSEQ multiplex PCR, while TCRdb's copy carries only in-frame clones and drops some. The repertoire includes some 42,000 clones, roughly nine tenths of them detected once, and approximately 4.6% sits in the top ten. The specimen was CD4+ or CD8+ T cells sorted from blood, collected in a trial of the OX40 agonist ivuxolimab. The origin of the receptors is an adult with an advanced solid tumor such as melanoma, head and neck, liver or kidney cancer. CDR3s include the opening cysteine and the closing phenylalanine or tryptophan. D genes are given only for firm matches.

d_call: -
v_call: TRBV6-1
j_call: TRBJ1-5
cdr3_nt: TGTGCCAGCGCGGGACACTTAAATCAGCCCCAGCATTTT
cdr3_aa: CASAGHLNQPQHF

d_call: TRBD1
v_call: TRBV18
j_call: TRBJ2-1
cdr3_nt: TGTGCCAGCTCACCATCGGGACAGTCCTACAATGAGCAGTTCTTC
cdr3_aa: CASSPSGQSYNEQFF

d_call: -
v_call: TRBV28
j_call: TRBJ2-1
cdr3_nt: TGTGCCAGCAGTTTAGGGGTCAATGAGCAGTTCTTC
cdr3_aa: CASSLGVNEQFF

d_call: -
v_call: TRBV5-5
j_call: TRBJ1-3
cdr3_nt: TGTGCCAGCAGCGTGGGACGGCTCTCTGGAAACACCATATATTTT
cdr3_aa: CASSVGRLSGNTIYF

d_call: -
v_call: TRBV4-2
j_call: TRBJ2-5
cdr3_nt: TGTGCCAGCAGCCAAGTAGTGAGCCGGGAGACCCAGTACTTC
cdr3_aa: CASSQVVSRETQYF

d_call: -
v_call: TRBV18
j_call: TRBJ2-5
cdr3_nt: TGTGCCAGCTCACCACCCGGTGAAGAGACCCAGTACTTC
cdr3_aa: CASSPPGEETQYF

d_call: TRBD1
v_call: TRBV10-3
j_call: TRBJ2-3
cdr3_nt: TGTGCCATCAGTGGGTCAGGGGGAACCACAGATACGCAGTATTTT
cdr3_aa: CAISGSGGTTDTQYF

d_call: TRBD1
v_call: TRBV6-5
j_call: TRBJ2-7
cdr3_nt: TGTGCCAGCACCCAACAGGGGGCGCCGAACGAGCAGTACTTC
cdr3_aa: CASTQQGAPNEQYF

d_call: -
v_call: TRBV19
j_call: TRBJ1-1
cdr3_nt: TGTGCCAGTAGCAACCAGGGTCTAAACACTGAAGCTTTCTTT
cdr3_aa: CASSNQGLNTEAFF

d_call: -
v_call: TRBV7-9
j_call: TRBJ2-5
cdr3_nt: TGTGCCAGCAGCTTAGTAGAAAGCCAAGAGACCCAGTACTTC
cdr3_aa: CASSLVESQETQYF

d_call: -
v_call: TRBV7-6
j_call: TRBJ1-4
cdr3_nt: TGTGCCAGCAGCTTAGTGTCGGGGGCGGGTGAAAAACTGTTTTTT
cdr3_aa: CASSLVSGAGEKLFF

d_call: TRBD1
v_call: TRBV15
j_call: TRBJ2-1
cdr3_nt: TGTGCCACCAGCAGAGATTCGACAGGGGGGTCCCGTGAGCAGTTCTTC
cdr3_aa: CATSRDSTGGSREQFF

d_call: TRBD1
v_call: TRBV6-5
j_call: TRBJ2-7
cdr3_nt: TGTGCCAGCAGCCTCGACAGGGGGCTCTACGAGCAGTACTTC
cdr3_aa: CASSLDRGLYEQYF

d_call: -
v_call: TRBV28
j_call: TRBJ2-3
cdr3_nt: TGTGCCAGCATTTCGACCGGCACAGATACGCAGTATTTT
cdr3_aa: CASISTGTDTQYF

d_call: -
v_call: TRBV6-1
j_call: TRBJ1-1
cdr3_nt: TGTGCCAGCAGGGCCACTGAAGCTTTCTTT
cdr3_aa: CASRATEAFF

d_call: -
v_call: TRBV2
j_call: TRBJ1-1
cdr3_nt: TGTGCCAGCAGTGTCCCCCCGACTGAAGCTTTCTTT
cdr3_aa: CASSVPPTEAFF

d_call: -
v_call: TRBV2
j_call: TRBJ1-4
cdr3_nt: TGTGCCAGCAGTACAGGGATGGGGGCATTTAATGAAAAACTGTTTTTT
cdr3_aa: CASSTGMGAFNEKLFF

d_call: TRBD1
v_call: TRBV28
j_call: TRBJ2-1
cdr3_nt: TGTGCCAGCAGTTTAATAGTTATAGGACAGGGGGGCGATGAGCAGTTCTTC
cdr3_aa: CASSLIVIGQGGDEQFF

d_call: TRBD2
v_call: TRBV7-2
j_call: TRBJ2-5
cdr3_nt: TGTGCCAGCAGCCAGGGACTAGCGGGGGGGCCCCAGATAGAGACCCAGTACTTC
cdr3_aa: CASSQGLAGGPQIETQYF

d_call: -
v_call: TRBV11-2
j_call: TRBJ2-2
cdr3_nt: TGTGCCAGCAGCTTAGTCCAACACACCGGGGAGCTGTTTTTT
cdr3_aa: CASSLVQHTGELFF

d_call: -
v_call: TRBV2
j_call: TRBJ2-2
cdr3_nt: TGTGCCAGCAGTGTATCAGGGAGTTGGACCGGGGAGCTGTTTTTT
cdr3_aa: CASSVSGSWTGELFF

d_call: TRBD2
v_call: TRBV9
j_call: TRBJ2-1
cdr3_nt: TGTGCCAGCAGCGTGACTAGCGGGAGTGGCGATGAGCAGTTCTTC
cdr3_aa: CASSVTSGSGDEQFF

d_call: -
v_call: TRBV6-6
j_call: TRBJ2-5
cdr3_nt: TGTGCCAGCACTCCAAGAGGGGTGGGGGCTGGGACCCAGTACTTC
cdr3_aa: CASTPRGVGAGTQYF

d_call: TRBD2
v_call: TRBV30
j_call: TRBJ2-7
cdr3_nt: TGTGCCTGGAGTTTCAGCGGGGGCCTATCGGGGAACGAGCAGTACTTC
cdr3_aa: CAWSFSGGLSGNEQYF

d_call: TRBD2
v_call: TRBV9
j_call: TRBJ2-2
cdr3_nt: TGTGCCAGCAGCGTAGTAGCGGGAGGGTTCGGGGAGCTGTTTTTT
cdr3_aa: CASSVVAGGFGELFF

d_call: -
v_call: TRBV11-1
j_call: TRBJ1-1
cdr3_nt: TGTGCCAGCAGCTTAGTCGAATCGCCTCGGGGCACTGAAGCTTTCTTT
cdr3_aa: CASSLVESPRGTEAFF

d_call: -
v_call: TRBV7-2
j_call: TRBJ1-1
cdr3_nt: TGTGCCAGCAGCTTGTATACAGGGACCTACACTGAAGCTTTCTTT
cdr3_aa: CASSLYTGTYTEAFF

d_call: -
v_call: TRBV28
j_call: TRBJ1-1
cdr3_nt: TGTGCCAGCAGTCCCGCGCGTCAGGGATACACTGAAGCTTTCTTT
cdr3_aa: CASSPARQGYTEAFF

d_call: -
v_call: TRBV4-3
j_call: TRBJ2-7
cdr3_nt: TGCGCCAGCAGCCAAGGGGACACAGTATCCTACGAGCAGTACTTC
cdr3_aa: CASSQGDTVSYEQYF

d_call: TRBD2
v_call: TRBV18
j_call: TRBJ2-3
cdr3_nt: TGTGCCAGCTCACGACCCGGGACTAGCGGGAGGTTCACAGATACGCAGTATTTT
cdr3_aa: CASSRPGTSGRFTDTQYF